This T cell receptor (beta chain) was sequenced in a study of CD8 T cells in Susac syndrome. This CDR3 region has 14 residues. Germline values: CDR1 LNHDA, CDR2 SQIVND (reference sequence). TCR beta was sequenced from blood CD8+ and CD4+ T cells. RNA amounts of about 0.5 to 1 ug underwent reverse transcription with random hexamers. Via MiXCR, TCRdb re-called the immunoSEQ multiplex PCR reads, giving one row per CDR3 protein. The sample records some 260,000 distinct CDR3 sequences, about 88% being singletons. What was sequenced was CD8+ T cells from PBMCs. This chain joins TRBV19 and TRBJ2-3, with 9 bases fitting TRBD2. This TCR was sampled from a human donor with multiple sclerosis. CDR3 nucleotide sequence: TGTGTCTCGGCCGGCGGGAGGGACGGAGATACGCAGTATTTT. This translates into CVSAGGRDGDTQYF.